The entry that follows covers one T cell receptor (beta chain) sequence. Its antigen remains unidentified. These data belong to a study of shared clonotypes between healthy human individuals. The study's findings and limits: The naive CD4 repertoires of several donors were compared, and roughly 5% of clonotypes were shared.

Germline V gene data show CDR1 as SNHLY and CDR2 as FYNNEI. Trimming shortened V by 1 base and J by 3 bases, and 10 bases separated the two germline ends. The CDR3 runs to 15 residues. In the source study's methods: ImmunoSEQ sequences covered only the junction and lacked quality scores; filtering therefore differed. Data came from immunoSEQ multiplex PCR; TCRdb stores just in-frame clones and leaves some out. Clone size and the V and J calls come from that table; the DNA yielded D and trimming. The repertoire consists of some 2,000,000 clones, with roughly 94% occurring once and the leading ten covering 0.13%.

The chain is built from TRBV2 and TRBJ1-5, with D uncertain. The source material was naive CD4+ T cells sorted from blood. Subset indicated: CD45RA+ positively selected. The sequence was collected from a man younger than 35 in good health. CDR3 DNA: TGTGCCAGCAGTGAAGGGCGGGGAAACAATCAGCCCCAGCATTTT. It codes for CASSEGRGNNQPQHF.